The 8 T cell receptor beta chains reported below all come from one sample, sequenced in a study of blood T cell repertoires in COVID-19. Sequencing used immunoSEQ multiplex PCR; TCRdb keeps in-frame clones, though not all of them. The sample shows around 200,000 clones, about nine tenths of them seen only once. The sequencing sample was made of peripheral blood. These receptors were taken from a man aged 40-50 years with acute or convalescent COVID-19.

V gene TRBV3-1 (or the pseudogene TRBV3-2) combines with J gene TRBJ2-5, with D tentatively TRBD2 (6 bases). Germline V gene data show CDR1 as LGHDT and CDR2 as YNNKEL (reference sequence). Trimming left V 3 bases short and J 5 bases short, with 19 bases between. The CDR3 is made up of 16 amino acids. Written as DNA, the CDR3 is TGTGCCAGCAGCCAGGAACCGGGACTTACGTGGGAGACCCAGTACTTC. This codes for CASSQEPGLTWETQYF.

About this clone: Mismatch with germline at one junction end may stem from a read error. The chain combines TRBV7-2 with TRBJ1-3, with TRBD1 identical over 10 bases. There are 14 residues in the CDR3. Germline V gene sequence: CDR1 SGHTA, CDR2 FQGNSA. This chain's CDR3 is CASSQERGWGTGVF. The CDR3 region has the DNA TGTGCCAGCAGCCAGGAACGGGGTTGGGGGACAGGGGTTTTT.

The chain employs TRBV6-2 or TRBV6-3 and TRBJ1-1; D uncertain. The CDR3 length is 14 residues. The V and J ends lost 2 bases and 4 bases respectively, with 11 bases between them. Looked up from germline, CDR1 is MNHEY and CDR2 is SVGEGT. This chain's CDR3 is CASSYRRGTTEAFF. DNA for the CDR3: TGTGCCAGCAGTTACCGTCGGGGAACCACTGAAGCTTTCTTT.

This chain joins TRBV29-1 and TRBJ1-2; D is uncertain. V dropped 1 base and J dropped 6 bases, with 12 bases sitting between them. The CDR3 loop spans 13 amino acids. The germline CDR1 and CDR2 sequences are SQVTM and ANQGSEA. The DNA for the CDR3 is TGCAGCGTTGAAGCTGACGGACTTAATGGCTACACCTTC. As protein: CSVEADGLNGYTF.

The genes are TRBV7-3 and TRBJ2-3, with no clear D. The CDR3 covers 12 residues. Germline V gene lookup returns CDR1 SGHTA and CDR2 FQGTGA. V gave up 5 bases and J gave up 5 bases, with 8 bases separating them. CDR3 protein: CASSPGGDTQYF. The CDR3 nucleotides are TGTGCCAGCAGCCCCGGCGGAGATACGCAGTATTTT.

The genes are TRBV9 and TRBJ1-4; 11 bases align to TRBD1. V dropped 3 bases and J dropped 6; count of bases not matched to a gene: 4. Per germline, CDR1 SGDLS and CDR2 YYNGEE. The CDR3 has 15 residues. The DNA of the CDR3 is TGTGCCAGCAGCGCCGGGGACAGGGGGTATGAAAAACTGTTTTTT. This sequence encodes CASSAGDRGYEKLFF.

CDR3 DNA sequence: TGTGCCAGCAGCTTAAACAGATACTATGGCTACACCTTC. Translation gives CASSLNRYYGYTF. This chain links TRBV7-2 with TRBJ1-2; unclear D gene. V was pared by 2 bases and J by 3 bases, with 7 bases between. This CDR3 spans 13 amino acids. In germline, CDR1 is SGHTA, CDR2 FQGNSA.

The V and J genes are TRBV6-1 and TRBJ2-2; 12 positions agree with TRBD1. The CDR3 sequence is 16 residues long. The germline gives CDR1 MNHNS, CDR2 SASEGT. The junction had 6 bases not matched to a gene; V was cut back by 4 bases and J by 6 bases. The CDR3 nucleotides are TGTGCCAGCAGTGCATGGGACAGGGGGCGCCCCGGGGAGCTGTTTTTT. This encodes CASSAWDRGRPGELFF.